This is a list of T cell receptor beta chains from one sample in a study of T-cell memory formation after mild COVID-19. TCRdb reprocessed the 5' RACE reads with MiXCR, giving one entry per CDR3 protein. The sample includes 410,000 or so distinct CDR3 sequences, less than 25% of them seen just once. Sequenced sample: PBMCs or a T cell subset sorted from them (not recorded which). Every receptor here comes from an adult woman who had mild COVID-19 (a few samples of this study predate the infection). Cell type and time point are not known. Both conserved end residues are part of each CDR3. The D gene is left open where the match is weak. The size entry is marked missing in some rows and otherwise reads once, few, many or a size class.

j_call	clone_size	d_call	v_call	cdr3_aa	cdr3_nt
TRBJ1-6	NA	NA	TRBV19	CASSAAKVNNSPLHF	TGTGCCAGTAGTGCCGCGAAGGTCAATAATTCACCCCTCCACTTT
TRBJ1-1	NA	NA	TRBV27	CASSLRVGSEAFF	TGTGCCAGCAGTTTGAGGGTGGGGTCTGAAGCTTTCTTT
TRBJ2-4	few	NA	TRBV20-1	CSAGETALAKNIQYF	TGCAGTGCTGGGGAGACAGCTTTAGCCAAAAACATTCAGTACTTC
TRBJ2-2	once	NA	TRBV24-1	CATSDSTRPGELFF	TGTGCCACCAGTGATTCTACCCGGCCCGGGGAGCTGTTTTTT
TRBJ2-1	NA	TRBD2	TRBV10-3	CAISESGLAGVGNEQFF	TGTGCCATCAGTGAGTCAGGACTAGCGGGAGTTGGTAATGAGCAGTTCTTC
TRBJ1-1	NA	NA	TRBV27	CASSLRGGSEAFF	TGTGCCAGCAGTTTGCGGGGGGGGTCTGAAGCTTTCTTT
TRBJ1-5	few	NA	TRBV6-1	CASSDWGSRNQPQHF	TGTGCCAGCAGTGATTGGGGGTCTCGAAATCAGCCCCAGCATTTT
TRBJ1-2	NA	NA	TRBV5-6	CASSFESGNYGYTF	TGTGCCAGCAGCTTCGAATCGGGGAACTATGGCTACACCTTC
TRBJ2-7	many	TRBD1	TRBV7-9	CASSLFDRGHSYEQYF	TGTGCCAGCAGCTTATTTGACAGGGGCCATTCCTACGAGCAGTACTTC
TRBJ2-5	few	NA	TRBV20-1	CSAPTLQETQYF	TGCAGTGCTCCTACCCTGCAAGAGACCCAGTACTTC
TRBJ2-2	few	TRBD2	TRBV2	CASSLLAGALLANTGELFF	TGTGCCAGCAGTTTGCTAGCGGGGGCGCTCCTCGCGAACACCGGGGAGCTGTTTTTT
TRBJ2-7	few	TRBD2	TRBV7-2	CASSFTGTSGPYEQYF	TGTGCCAGCAGCTTCACCGGGACTAGCGGCCCCTACGAGCAGTACTTC
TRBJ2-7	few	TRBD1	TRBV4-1	CASSQGLGQGIHEQYF	TGCGCCAGCAGCCAAGGATTAGGACAGGGGATTCACGAGCAGTACTTC
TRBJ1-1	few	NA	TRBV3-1	CASSHRTGNTEAFF	TGTGCCAGCAGCCACAGAACAGGTAACACTGAAGCTTTCTTT
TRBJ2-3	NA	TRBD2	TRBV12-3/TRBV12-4	CASSFAGGWTDTQYF	TGTGCCAGCAGTTTTGCGGGGGGCTGGACAGATACGCAGTATTTT
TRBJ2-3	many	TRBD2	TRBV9	CASSVEGTSSTDTQYF	TGTGCCAGCAGCGTAGAGGGGACTAGCTCCACAGATACGCAGTATTTT
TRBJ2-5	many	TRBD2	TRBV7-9	CASSPGLAGGETQYF	TGTGCCAGCAGCCCGGGACTAGCGGGAGGCGAGACCCAGTACTTC
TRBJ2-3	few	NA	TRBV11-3	CASSSGAEDLDTQYF	TGTGCCAGCAGCTCCGGGGCGGAAGACCTTGATACGCAGTATTTT
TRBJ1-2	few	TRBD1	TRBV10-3	CAISESTGGAGYTF	TGTGCCATCAGTGAGTCGACAGGGGGCGCTGGCTACACCTTC
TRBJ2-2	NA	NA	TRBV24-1	CATSEYGELFF	TGTGCCACCAGTGAATACGGGGAGCTGTTTTTT
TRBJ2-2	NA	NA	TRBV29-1	CSVKDAGELFF	TGCAGCGTAAAGGACGCCGGGGAGCTGTTTTTT
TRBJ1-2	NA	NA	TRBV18	CASSPSDSRGYTF	TGTGCCAGCTCACCTTCGGACAGCAGAGGCTACACCTTC
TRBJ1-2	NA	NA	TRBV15	CATSKEGTGLRGYTF	TGTGCCACCAGCAAGGAGGGGACGGGCCTCCGGGGCTACACCTTC
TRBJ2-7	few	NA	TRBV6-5	CASSYGSARKAYEQYF	TGTGCCAGCAGTTACGGTTCAGCCCGTAAAGCCTACGAGCAGTACTTC
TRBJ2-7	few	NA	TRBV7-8	CASSQASAPYEQYF	TGTGCCAGCAGCCAGGCTAGCGCCCCCTACGAGCAGTACTTC
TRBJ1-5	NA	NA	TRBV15	CATSPGPGRPQHF	TGTGCCACCAGCCCCGGTCCGGGGAGGCCCCAGCATTTT
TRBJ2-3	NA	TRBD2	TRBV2	CASSRLAGAITDTQYF	TGTGCCAGCAGTCGACTAGCGGGGGCGATCACAGATACGCAGTATTTT
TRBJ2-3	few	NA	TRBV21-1	CASSKDETSGRAWSTDTQYF	TGTGCCAGCAGCAAAGATGAGACAAGCGGGAGGGCCTGGAGCACAGATACGCAGTATTTT
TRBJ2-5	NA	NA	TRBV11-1	CASSLLIEGGETQYF	TGTGCCAGCAGCTTACTCATCGAGGGGGGCGAGACCCAGTACTTC
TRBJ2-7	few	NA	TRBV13	CASGQITYEQYF	TGTGCCAGCGGTCAGATTACCTACGAGCAGTACTTC
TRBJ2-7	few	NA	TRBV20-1	CSASFSSYEQYF	TGCAGTGCGTCTTTCAGCTCCTACGAGCAGTACTTC
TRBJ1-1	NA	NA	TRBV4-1	CASSQEGQVGTEAFF	TGCGCCAGCAGCCAAGAAGGGCAGGTCGGCACTGAAGCTTTCTTT
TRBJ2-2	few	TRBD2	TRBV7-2	CASSLGTSGTGGELFF	TGTGCCAGCAGCTTAGGGACTAGCGGGACTGGCGGGGAGCTGTTTTTT
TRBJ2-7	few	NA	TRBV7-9	CASSTVQDPRVEQYF	TGTGCCAGCAGCACCGTACAGGACCCACGAGTCGAGCAGTACTTC
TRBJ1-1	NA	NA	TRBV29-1	CSVGDPVYTEAFF	TGCAGCGTTGGGGACCCGGTCTACACTGAAGCTTTCTTT
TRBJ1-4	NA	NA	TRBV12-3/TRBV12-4	CASKGQGEKLFF	TGTGCCAGCAAAGGGCAGGGGGAAAAACTGTTTTTT
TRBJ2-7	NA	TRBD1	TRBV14	CASSQDRRQGASYEQYF	TGTGCCAGCAGCCAAGATCGACGACAGGGGGCAAGCTACGAGCAGTACTTC
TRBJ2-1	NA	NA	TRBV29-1	CSVVGNEQFF	TGCAGCGTTGTGGGAAATGAGCAGTTCTTC
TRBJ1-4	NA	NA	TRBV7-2	CASSGLRDGDEKLFF	TGTGCCAGCAGCGGACTCCGGGACGGCGATGAAAAACTGTTTTTT
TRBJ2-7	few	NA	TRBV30	CAWSVLISYEQYF	TGTGCCTGGAGTGTACTTATTTCCTACGAGCAGTACTTC
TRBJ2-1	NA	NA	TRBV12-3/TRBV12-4	CASSSPRWTFNEQFF	TGTGCCAGCAGTTCCCCTCGGTGGACATTTAATGAGCAGTTCTTC
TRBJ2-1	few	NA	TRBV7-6	CASSFGGAYNEQFF	TGTGCCAGCAGCTTTGGCGGAGCCTACAATGAGCAGTTCTTC
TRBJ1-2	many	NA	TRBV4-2	CASSQGTLLQGYTF	TGTGCCAGCAGCCAGGGGACACTGCTACAGGGCTACACCTTC
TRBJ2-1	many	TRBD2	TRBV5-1	CASSLGLANEQFF	TGCGCCAGCAGCTTAGGACTAGCCAATGAGCAGTTCTTC
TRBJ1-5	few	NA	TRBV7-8	CASSPREGSDQPQHF	TGTGCCAGCAGTCCCAGGGAAGGCAGCGACCAGCCCCAGCATTTT
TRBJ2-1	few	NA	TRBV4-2	CASSQDPGGSNNEQFF	TGTGCCAGCAGCCAAGACCCGGGGGGCTCGAACAATGAGCAGTTCTTC
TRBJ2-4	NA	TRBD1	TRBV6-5	CASKGGQAKGKNIQYF	TGTGCCAGCAAAGGGGGACAGGCTAAAGGCAAAAACATTCAGTACTTC
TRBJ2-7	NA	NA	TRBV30	CAWSVMGSEQYF	TGTGCCTGGAGTGTAATGGGGTCCGAGCAGTACTTC
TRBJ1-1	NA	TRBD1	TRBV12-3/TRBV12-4	CAADRGQGTEAFF	TGTGCCGCCGACAGGGGGCAGGGCACTGAAGCTTTCTTT
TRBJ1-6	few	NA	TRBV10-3	CAISEGKGSPLHF	TGTGCCATCAGTGAGGGCAAGGGTTCACCCCTCCACTTT
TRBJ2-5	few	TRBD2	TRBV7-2	CASSSGTSGETQYF	TGTGCCAGCAGCTCCGGGACTAGCGGAGAGACCCAGTACTTC
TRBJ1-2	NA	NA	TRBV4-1	CASSQEKTGNYGYTF	TGCGCCAGCAGCCAAGAGAAGACAGGCAACTATGGCTACACCTTC
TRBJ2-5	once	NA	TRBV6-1	CASSRGEQETQYF	TGTGCCAGCAGTAGAGGGGAACAAGAGACCCAGTACTTC
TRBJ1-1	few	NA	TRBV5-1	CASSFTYPTPNTEAFF	TGCGCCAGCAGCTTTACCTATCCCACTCCGAACACTGAAGCTTTCTTT
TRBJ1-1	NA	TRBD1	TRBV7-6	CASSPRGTGRNTEAFF	TGTGCCAGCAGCCCCAGGGGGACAGGGCGGAACACTGAAGCTTTCTTT
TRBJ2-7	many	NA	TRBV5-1	CASSPGTASYEQYF	TGCGCCAGCAGCCCTGGGACGGCTTCCTACGAGCAGTACTTC
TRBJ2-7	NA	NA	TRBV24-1	CATSEAGPYHYEQYF	TGTGCCACCAGTGAGGCCGGACCGTACCACTACGAGCAGTACTTC
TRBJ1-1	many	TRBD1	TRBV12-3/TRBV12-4	CASSLQPRTGNTEAFF	TGTGCCAGCAGTTTACAACCGAGGACAGGGAACACTGAAGCTTTCTTT
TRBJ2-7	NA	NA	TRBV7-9	CASSSWGLLSYEQYF	TGTGCCAGCAGCTCTTGGGGCCTGCTATCCTACGAGCAGTACTTC